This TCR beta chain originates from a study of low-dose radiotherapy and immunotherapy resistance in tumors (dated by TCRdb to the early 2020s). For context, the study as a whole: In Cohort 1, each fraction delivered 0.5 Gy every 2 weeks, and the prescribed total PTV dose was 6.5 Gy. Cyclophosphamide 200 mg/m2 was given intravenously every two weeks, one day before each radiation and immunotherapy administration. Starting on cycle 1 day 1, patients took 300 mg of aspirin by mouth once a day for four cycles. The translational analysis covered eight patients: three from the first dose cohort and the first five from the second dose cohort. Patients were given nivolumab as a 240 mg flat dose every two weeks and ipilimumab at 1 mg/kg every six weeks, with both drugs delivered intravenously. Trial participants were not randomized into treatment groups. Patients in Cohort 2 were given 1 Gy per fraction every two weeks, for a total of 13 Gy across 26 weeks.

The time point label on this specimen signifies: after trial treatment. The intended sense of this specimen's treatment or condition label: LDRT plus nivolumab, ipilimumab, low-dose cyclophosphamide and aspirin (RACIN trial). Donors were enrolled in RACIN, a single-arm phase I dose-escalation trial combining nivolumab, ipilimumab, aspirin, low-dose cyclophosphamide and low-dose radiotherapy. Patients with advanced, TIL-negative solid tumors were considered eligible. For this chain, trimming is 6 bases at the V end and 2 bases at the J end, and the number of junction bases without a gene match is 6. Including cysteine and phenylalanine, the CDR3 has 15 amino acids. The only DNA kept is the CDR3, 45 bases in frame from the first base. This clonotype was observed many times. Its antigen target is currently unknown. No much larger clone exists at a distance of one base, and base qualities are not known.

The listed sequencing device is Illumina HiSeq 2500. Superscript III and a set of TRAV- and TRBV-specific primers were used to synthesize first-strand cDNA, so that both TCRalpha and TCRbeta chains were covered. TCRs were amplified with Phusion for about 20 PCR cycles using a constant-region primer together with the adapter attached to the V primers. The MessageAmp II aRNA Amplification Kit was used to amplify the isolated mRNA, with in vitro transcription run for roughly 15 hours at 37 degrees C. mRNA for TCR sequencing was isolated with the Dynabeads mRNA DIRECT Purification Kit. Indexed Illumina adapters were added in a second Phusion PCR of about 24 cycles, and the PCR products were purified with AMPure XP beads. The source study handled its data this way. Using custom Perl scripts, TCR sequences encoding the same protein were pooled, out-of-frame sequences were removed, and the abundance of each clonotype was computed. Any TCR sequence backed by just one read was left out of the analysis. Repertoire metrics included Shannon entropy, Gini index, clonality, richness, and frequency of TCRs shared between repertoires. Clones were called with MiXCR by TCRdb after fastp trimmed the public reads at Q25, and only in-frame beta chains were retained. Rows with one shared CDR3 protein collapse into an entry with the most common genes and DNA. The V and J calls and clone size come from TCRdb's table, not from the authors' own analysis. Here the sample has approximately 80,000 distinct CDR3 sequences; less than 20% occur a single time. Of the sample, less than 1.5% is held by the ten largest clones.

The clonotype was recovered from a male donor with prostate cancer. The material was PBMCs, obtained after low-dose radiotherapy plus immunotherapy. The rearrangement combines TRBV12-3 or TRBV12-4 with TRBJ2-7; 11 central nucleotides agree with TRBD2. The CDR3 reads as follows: CASSQTSGITYEQYF. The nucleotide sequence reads TGTGCCAGCAGCCAGACTAGCGGGATTACCTACGAGCAGTACTTC.